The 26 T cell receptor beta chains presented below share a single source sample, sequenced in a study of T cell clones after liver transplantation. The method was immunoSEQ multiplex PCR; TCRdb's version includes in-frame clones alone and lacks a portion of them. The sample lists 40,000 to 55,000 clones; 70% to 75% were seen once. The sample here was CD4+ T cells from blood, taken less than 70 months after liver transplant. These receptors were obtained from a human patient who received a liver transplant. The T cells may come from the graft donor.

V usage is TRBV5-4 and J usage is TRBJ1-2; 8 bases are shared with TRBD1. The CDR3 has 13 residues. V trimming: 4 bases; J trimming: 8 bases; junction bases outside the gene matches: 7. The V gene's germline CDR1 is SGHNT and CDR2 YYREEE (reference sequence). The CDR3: CASSPQGGLGYTF. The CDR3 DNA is TGTGCCAGCAGCCCACAGGGGGGGCTCGGCTACACCTTC.

The CDR3 nucleotides read TGTGCCAGTAGTATCCAAGCGAACACTGAAGCTTTCTTT. This gives the protein CASSIQANTEAFF. The V gene is TRBV19, the J gene TRBJ1-1; D ambiguous. The germline V and J ends were trimmed by 3 bases and 1 base, with 6 bases remaining between them. This CDR3 region has 13 residues. Germline-derived CDR1 and CDR2 are LNHDA and SQIVND (reference sequence). The full variable domain, completed using reference TRBV19 and TRBJ1-1, is DGGITQSPKYLFRKEGQNVTLSCEQNLNHDAMYWYRQDPGQGLRLIYYSQIVNDFQKGDIAEGYSVSREKKESFPLTVTSAQKNPTAFYLCASSIQANTEAFFGQGTRLTVV.

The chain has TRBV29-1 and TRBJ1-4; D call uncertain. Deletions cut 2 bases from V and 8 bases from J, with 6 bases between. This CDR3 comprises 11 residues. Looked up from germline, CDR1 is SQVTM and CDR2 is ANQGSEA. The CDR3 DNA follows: TGCAGCGTTGAATTTGGAGAAAAACTGTTTTTT. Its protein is CSVEFGEKLFF.

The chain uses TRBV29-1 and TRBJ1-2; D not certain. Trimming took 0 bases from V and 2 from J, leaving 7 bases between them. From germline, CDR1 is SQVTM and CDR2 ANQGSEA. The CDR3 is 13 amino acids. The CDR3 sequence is CSVEDTVNYGYTF. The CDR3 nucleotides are TGCAGCGTTGAAGACACAGTAAACTATGGCTACACCTTC.

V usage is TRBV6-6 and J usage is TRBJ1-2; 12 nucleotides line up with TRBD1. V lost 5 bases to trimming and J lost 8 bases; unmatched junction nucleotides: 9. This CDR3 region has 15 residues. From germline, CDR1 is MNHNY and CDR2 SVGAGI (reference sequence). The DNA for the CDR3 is TGTGCCAGCAGTAACCCGGGACAGGGGGCGGAAGGCTACACCTTC. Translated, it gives CASSNPGQGAEGYTF.

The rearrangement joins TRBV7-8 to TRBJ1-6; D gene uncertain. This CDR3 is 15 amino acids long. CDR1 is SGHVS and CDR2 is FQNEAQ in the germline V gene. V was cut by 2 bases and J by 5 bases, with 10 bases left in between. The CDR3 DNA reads TGTGCCAGCAGCTTACGTACAGCAGATAATTCACCCCTCCACTTT. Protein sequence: CASSLRTADNSPLHF. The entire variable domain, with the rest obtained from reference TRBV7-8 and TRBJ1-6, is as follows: GAGVSQSPRYKVAKRGQDVALRCDPISGHVSLFWYQQALGQGPEFLTYFQNEAQLDKSGLPSDRFFAERPEGSVSTLKIQRTQQEDSAVYLCASSLRTADNSPLHFGNGTRLTVT.

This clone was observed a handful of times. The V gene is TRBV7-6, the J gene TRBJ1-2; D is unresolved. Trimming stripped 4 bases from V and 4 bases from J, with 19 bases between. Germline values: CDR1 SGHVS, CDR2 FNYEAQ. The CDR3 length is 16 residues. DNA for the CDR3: TGTGCCAGCAGCTCCTACTCAGTTCCGGCGGGCTATGGCTACACCTTC. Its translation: CASSSYSVPAGYGYTF.

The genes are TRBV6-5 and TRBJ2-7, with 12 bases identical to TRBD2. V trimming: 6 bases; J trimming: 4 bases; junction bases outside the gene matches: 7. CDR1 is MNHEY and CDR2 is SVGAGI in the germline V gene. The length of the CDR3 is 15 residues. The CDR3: CASSTSTSGGYEQYF. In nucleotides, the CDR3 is TGTGCCAGCAGCACTTCGACTAGCGGGGGTTACGAGCAGTACTTC.

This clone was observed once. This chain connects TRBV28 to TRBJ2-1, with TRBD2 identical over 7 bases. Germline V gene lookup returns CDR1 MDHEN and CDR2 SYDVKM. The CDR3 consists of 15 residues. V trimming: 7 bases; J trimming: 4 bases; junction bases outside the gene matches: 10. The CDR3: CASTERGGGYNEQFF. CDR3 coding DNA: TGTGCCAGCACCGAGCGAGGCGGGGGTTACAATGAGCAGTTCTTC.

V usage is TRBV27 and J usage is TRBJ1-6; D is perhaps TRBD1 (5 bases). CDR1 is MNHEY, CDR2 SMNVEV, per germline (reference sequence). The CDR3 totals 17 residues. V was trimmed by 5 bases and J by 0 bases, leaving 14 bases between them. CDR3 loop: CASSPRQSSSYNSPLHF. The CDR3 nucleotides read TGTGCCAGCAGTCCTAGACAGTCTAGCTCCTATAATTCACCCCTCCACTTT.

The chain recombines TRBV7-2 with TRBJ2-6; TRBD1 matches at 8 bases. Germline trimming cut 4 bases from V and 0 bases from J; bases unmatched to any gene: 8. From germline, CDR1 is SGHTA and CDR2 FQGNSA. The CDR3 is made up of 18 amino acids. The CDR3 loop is CASSSPLDRVSGANVLTF. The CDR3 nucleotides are TGTGCCAGCAGCTCCCCCCTGGACAGGGTCTCTGGGGCCAACGTCCTGACTTTC.

The CDR3 reads CASSVVSGADTQYF. CDR3 sequence (DNA): TGTGCCAGCAGCGTCGTATCAGGAGCAGATACGCAGTATTTT. This sequence joins TRBV9 and TRBJ2-3; the D is unclear. This CDR3 contains 14 residues. Germline V gene lookup returns CDR1 SGDLS and CDR2 YYNGEE. V shed 2 bases and J shed 4 bases, with 11 bases lying between them. Variable domain in full (rest from reference TRBV9 and TRBJ2-3): DSGVTQTPKHLITATGQRVTLRCSPRSGDLSVYWYQQSLDQGLQFLIQYYNGEERAKGNILERFSAQQFPDLHSELNLSSLELGDSALYFCASSVVSGADTQYFGPGTRLTVL.

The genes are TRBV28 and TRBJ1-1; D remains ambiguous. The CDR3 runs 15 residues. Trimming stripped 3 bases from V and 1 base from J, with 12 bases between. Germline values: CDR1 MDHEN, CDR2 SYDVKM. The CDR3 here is CASSFWTQSNTEAFF. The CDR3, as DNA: TGTGCCAGCAGTTTTTGGACCCAATCGAACACTGAAGCTTTCTTT.

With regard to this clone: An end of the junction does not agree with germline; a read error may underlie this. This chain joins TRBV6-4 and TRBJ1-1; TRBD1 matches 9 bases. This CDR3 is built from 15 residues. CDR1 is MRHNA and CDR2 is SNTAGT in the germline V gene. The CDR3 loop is CASSEGGGQGSIRIF. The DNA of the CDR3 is TGTGCCAGCAGTGAAGGTGGGGGACAGGGAAGTATCCGGATCTTT.

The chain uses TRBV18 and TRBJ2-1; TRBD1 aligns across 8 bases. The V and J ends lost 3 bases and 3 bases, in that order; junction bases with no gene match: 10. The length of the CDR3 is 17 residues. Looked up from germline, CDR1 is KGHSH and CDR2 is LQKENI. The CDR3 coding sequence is TGTGCCAGCTCACCCCATCAAGGACAGGGTAGCTACAATGAGCAGTTCTTC. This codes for CASSPHQGQGSYNEQFF.

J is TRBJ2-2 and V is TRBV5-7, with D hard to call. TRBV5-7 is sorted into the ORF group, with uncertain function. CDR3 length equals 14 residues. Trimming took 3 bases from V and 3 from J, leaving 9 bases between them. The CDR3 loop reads CASSSRVYTGELFF. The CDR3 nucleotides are TGTGCCAGCAGCTCAAGGGTCTACACCGGGGAGCTGTTTTTT.

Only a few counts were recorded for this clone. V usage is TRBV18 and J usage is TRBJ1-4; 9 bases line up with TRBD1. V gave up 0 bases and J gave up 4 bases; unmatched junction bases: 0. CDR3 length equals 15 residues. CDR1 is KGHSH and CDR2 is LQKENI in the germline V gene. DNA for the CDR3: TGTGCCAGCTCACCACCGGGACAGGGTAATGAAAAACTGTTTTTT. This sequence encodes CASSPPGQGNEKLFF.

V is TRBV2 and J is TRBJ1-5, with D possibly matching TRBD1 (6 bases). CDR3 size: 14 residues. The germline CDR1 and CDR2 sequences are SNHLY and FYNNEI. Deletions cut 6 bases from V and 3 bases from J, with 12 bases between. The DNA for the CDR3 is TGTGCCAGCAGATCGGGACAAATCAATCAGCCCCAGCATTTT. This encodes CASRSGQINQPQHF. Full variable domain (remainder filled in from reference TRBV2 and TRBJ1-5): EPEVTQTPSHQVTQMGQEVILRCVPISNHLYFYWYRQILGQKVEFLVSFYNNEISEKSEIFDDQFSVERPDGSNFTLKIRSTKLEDSAMYFCASRSGQINQPQHFGDGTRLSIL.

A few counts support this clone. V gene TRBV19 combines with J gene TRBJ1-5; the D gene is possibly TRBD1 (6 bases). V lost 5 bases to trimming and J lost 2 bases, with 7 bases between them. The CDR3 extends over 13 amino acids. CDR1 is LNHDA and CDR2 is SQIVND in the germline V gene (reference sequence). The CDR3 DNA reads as TGTGCCAGTAGTCCAGGGGGCAATCAGCCCCAGCATTTT. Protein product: CASSPGGNQPQHF.

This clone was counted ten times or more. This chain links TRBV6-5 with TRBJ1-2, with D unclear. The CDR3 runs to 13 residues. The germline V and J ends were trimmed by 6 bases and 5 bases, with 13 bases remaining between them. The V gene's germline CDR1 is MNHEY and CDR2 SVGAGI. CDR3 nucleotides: TGTGCCAGCAGCAAGAAATGGGATTATGGCTACACCTTC. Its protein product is CASSKKWDYGYTF.

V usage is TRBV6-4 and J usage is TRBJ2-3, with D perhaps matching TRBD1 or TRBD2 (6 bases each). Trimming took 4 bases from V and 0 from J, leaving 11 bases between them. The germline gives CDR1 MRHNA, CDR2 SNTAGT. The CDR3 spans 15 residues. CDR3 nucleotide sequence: TGTGCCAGCAGTGTCGGGGGCCGAAGCACAGATACGCAGTATTTT. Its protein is CASSVGGRSTDTQYF.

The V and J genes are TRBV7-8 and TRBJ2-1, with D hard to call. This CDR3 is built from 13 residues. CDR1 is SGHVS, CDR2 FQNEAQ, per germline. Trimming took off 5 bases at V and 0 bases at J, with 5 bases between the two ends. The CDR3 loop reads CASSGFSYNEQFF. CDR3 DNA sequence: TGTGCCAGCAGCGGTTTCTCCTACAATGAGCAGTTCTTC.

The CDR3 sequence is CASSRGRADGYTF. The CDR3 DNA is TGTGCCAGCAGCCGGGGCCGGGCGGATGGCTACACCTTC. The chain has TRBV14 and TRBJ1-2, with D maybe TRBD1 (5 bases). Trimming left V 4 bases short and J 6 bases short, with 12 bases between. The V gene's germline CDR1 is SGHDN and CDR2 FVKESK. The length of the CDR3 is 13 residues.

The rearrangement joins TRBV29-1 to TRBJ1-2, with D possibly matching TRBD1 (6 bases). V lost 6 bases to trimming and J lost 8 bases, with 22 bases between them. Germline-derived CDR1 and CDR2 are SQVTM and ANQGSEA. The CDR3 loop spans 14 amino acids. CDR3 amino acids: CSVVIGTSVRGYTF. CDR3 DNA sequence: TGCAGCGTGGTTATAGGGACAAGTGTTAGGGGCTACACCTTC.

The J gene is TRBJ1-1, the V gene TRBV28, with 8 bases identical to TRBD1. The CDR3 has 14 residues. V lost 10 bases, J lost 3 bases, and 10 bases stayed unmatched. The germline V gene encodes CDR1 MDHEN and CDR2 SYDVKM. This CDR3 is CATKTQGAYTEAFF. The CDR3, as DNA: TGTGCCACCAAAACTCAGGGGGCTTACACTGAAGCTTTCTTT.

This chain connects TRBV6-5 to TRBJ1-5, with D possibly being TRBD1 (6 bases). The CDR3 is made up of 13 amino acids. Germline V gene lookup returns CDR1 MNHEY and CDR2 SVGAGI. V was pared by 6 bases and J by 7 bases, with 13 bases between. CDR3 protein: CASRIRGGQPQHF. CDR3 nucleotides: TGTGCCAGCAGGATAAGGGGGGGACAGCCCCAGCATTTT.